Sequencing of this TCR beta chain was carried out in a study of memory CD4+ T cells and cytomegalovirus serostatus. The sort gate was single viable CD3+CD4+CD8-CD45RO+ cells for memory CD4+ T cells. This clone has only one observation. Its target is unknown. V was trimmed by 1 base and J by 5 bases, leaving 9 bases between them. Germline V gene data show CDR1 as SGHRS and CDR2 as YFSETQ. The CDR3 is 14 residues long. The assay was immunoSEQ multiplex PCR, and TCRdb's table has in-frame clones only and misses some. The sample records tens of thousands of clones, roughly three quarters being singletons. Study-level points and caveats: Suggested: most of the CMV-linked TCR signature lies in CD4+ memory cells.

The J gene is TRBJ1-4, the V gene TRBV5-1; D is undetermined. Sequenced sample: memory CD4+ T cells from blood. This TCR derives from an adult in good health and CMV-seronegative. The CDR3: CASSLSNKNEKLFF. CDR3 in DNA: TGCGCCAGCAGCTTGTCGAATAAGAATGAAAAACTGTTTTTT.